One and the same sample provided the 20 T cell receptor beta chains below, sequenced in a study of T cells after posttransplantation cyclophosphamide. Generated by immunoSEQ multiplex PCR, the TCRdb table keeps only in-frame clones and is missing some. The table lists approximately 25,000 clones, with no singletons. A marrow graft followed busulfan-fludarabine conditioning, with cyclophosphamide on days +3 and +4. The sample was PBMCs, taken after allogeneic stem cell transplant with posttransplant cyclophosphamide. Every receptor here comes from a male patient in his late teens or twenties who received an allogeneic stem cell transplant from a related donor, was CMV-positive, and had no GVHD. A subset of T cells may come from the graft donor.

This clone has at least ten counts. The J gene is TRBJ2-7, the V gene TRBV21-1; TRBD1, the D gene given by the table, was not confirmed from the DNA. TRBV21-1 is deemed a pseudogene. The CDR3 extends over 15 amino acids. The CDR3 loop is CASSKAGTGHYEQYF. The CDR3 DNA sequence: TGTGCCAGCAGCAAAGCCGGGACAGGCCACTACGAGCAGTACTTC.

In this sample, this clone turned up many times. This chain uses TRBV18 with TRBJ2-7; 11 bases match TRBD2. CDR1 is KGHSH, CDR2 LQKENI, per germline. The V segment lost 6 bases and the J segment 7 bases; nucleotides outside the gene matches: 2. This CDR3 is built from 12 residues. The CDR3 sequence is CASSRLAGEQYF. The DNA of the CDR3 is TGTGCCAGCTCGCGACTAGCGGGGGAGCAGTACTTC.

This clone was recorded at least ten times. The rearrangement uses TRBV18 and TRBJ1-1; D unclear. Between the trimmed V and J ends, which lost 5 bases and 13 bases, there was a span of 14 bases. Germline V lookup: CDR1 KGHSH, CDR2 LQKENI. The CDR3 has 11 amino acids. The CDR3 loop is CASSGSALGFF. The CDR3 DNA is TGTGCCAGCTCAGGGAGCGCTTTAGGTTTCTTT.

This clone has at least ten counts. Other DNA sequences in this sample translate to the same CDR3. CDR3 loop: CASRTGTGANVLTF. CDR3 bases: TGCGCCAGCAGGACAGGGACTGGGGCCAACGTCCTGACTTTC. The chain combines TRBV4-1 with TRBJ2-6; TRBD1 matches 7 bases. After removal of 6 bases from V and 2 bases from J, the junction contained 1 base not matched to a gene. CDR1 and CDR2 (germline): MGHRA, YSYEKL. This CDR3 has 14 amino acids.

This clone was seen ten or more times. The V gene is TRBV6-4, the J gene TRBJ1-6; no clear D gene. The CDR3 sequence is 14 residues long. Per germline, CDR1 MRHNA and CDR2 SNTAGT. The germline V and J ends were trimmed by 3 bases and 5 bases, with 8 bases remaining between them. CDR3 nucleotide sequence: TGTGCCAGCAGTGAAAAACAAGATAATTCACCCCTCCACTTT. It yields the protein CASSEKQDNSPLHF.

This clone was recorded many times. The V and J genes are TRBV30 and TRBJ1-4, with D unresolved. V dropped 1 base and J dropped 7 bases, with 19 bases sitting between them. The germline CDR1 and CDR2 sequences are GTSNPN and SVGIG (reference sequence). This CDR3 is built from 16 residues. The CDR3 coding sequence is TGTGCCTGGAGTGGGGGTCAAGGGCGGGATTTTGAAAAACTGTTTTTT. This sequence encodes CAWSGGQGRDFEKLFF.

This clone has ten or more counts. This sequence joins TRBV21-1 and TRBJ1-2; the DNA was not compared with TRBD1, the D call given in the table. TRBV21-1 is a listed pseudogene. The CDR3 spans 17 residues. The CDR3 spells CASSKDGDRGHCYGYTF. The CDR3 nucleotides read TGTGCCAGCAGCAAAGATGGGGACAGGGGGCATTGCTATGGCTACACCTTC.

This clone was counted ten times or more. The V and J genes are TRBV2 and TRBJ1-1, with no clear D. V was trimmed by 6 bases and J by 5 bases, leaving 10 bases between them. CDR3 length: 12 residues. The V gene's germline CDR1 is SNHLY and CDR2 FYNNEI. The CDR3 bases are TGTGCCAGCAGGAGCCGAGGTACTGAAGCTTTCTTT. Protein sequence: CASRSRGTEAFF.

This clone showed up many times. This chain uses TRBV5-4 with TRBJ1-2, with D uncertain. Germline V gene lookup returns CDR1 SGHNT and CDR2 YYREEE (reference sequence). This CDR3 is 11 amino acids long. V was cut by 0 bases and J by 14 bases, with 11 bases left in between. The DNA of the CDR3 is TGTGCCAGCAGCTTGGGGGCCGCCGTAACCTTC. Protein product: CASSLGAAVTF.

In its sample, this clone was seen many times. The chain employs TRBV14 and TRBJ1-3; D remains ambiguous. The CDR3 loop spans 15 amino acids. Germline CDR1 SGHDN, CDR2 FVKESK. Trimming cost V 0 bases and J 4 bases, with 10 bases left between them. The CDR3 DNA reads as TGTGCCAGCAGCCAAGAGGCAGGCATAGGAAACACCATATATTTT. Protein sequence: CASSQEAGIGNTIYF.

This clone was picked up many times. CDR3 DNA: TGTGCCACCAGCAGAGCGAGTGAGCAGTTCTTC. The encoded protein is CATSRASEQFF. The genes are TRBV15 and TRBJ2-1, with unresolved D. Trimming shortened V by 1 base and J by 9 bases, and 4 bases separated the two germline ends. This CDR3 is 11 amino acids long. Germline V gene sequence: CDR1 LNHNV, CDR2 YYDKDF (reference sequence).

The sample holds many counts of this clone. The V gene is TRBV29-1, the J gene TRBJ2-1; D ambiguous. The CDR3 loop spans 11 amino acids. Per germline, CDR1 SQVTM and CDR2 ANQGSEA. V was cut by 6 bases and J by 6 bases, with 9 bases left in between. The CDR3 spells CSVLPSNEQFF. The CDR3 DNA is TGCAGCGTCCTACCTTCCAATGAGCAGTTCTTC.

This clone was observed at least ten times. The J gene is TRBJ2-1, the V gene TRBV7-3; the D gene is possibly TRBD2 (6 bases). The germline gives CDR1 SGHTA, CDR2 FQGTGA. The length of the CDR3 is 14 residues. V lost 1 base and J lost 5, with 9 bases in between. CDR3: CASSLKGGNNEQFF. The DNA for the CDR3 is TGTGCCAGCAGCTTAAAGGGCGGGAACAATGAGCAGTTCTTC.

The table lists this clone with many counts. This chain links TRBV19 with TRBJ2-1; D remains ambiguous. Germline CDR1 reads LNHDA; CDR2 reads SQIVND (reference sequence). Trimming left V 3 bases short and J 7 bases short, with 7 bases between. The CDR3 contains 12 residues. DNA for the CDR3: TGTGCCAGTAGTATCGAACGGAATGAGCAGTTCTTC. Its protein is CASSIERNEQFF.

This clone occurred many times. The chain links TRBV10-3 to TRBJ2-7; TRBD2 agrees at 13 bases. V lost 10 bases, J lost 2 bases, and 2 bases stayed unmatched. This CDR3 has 13 residues. Germline values: CDR1 ENHRY, CDR2 SYGVKD. This CDR3 is CATGLAGAYEQYF. The CDR3 region has the DNA TGTGCCACCGGACTAGCGGGAGCCTACGAGCAGTACTTC.

This clone has ten or more counts. This chain uses TRBV10-1 with TRBJ1-1, with TRBD1 matching over 8 bases. CDR3 length: 13 amino acids. V shed 3 bases, J shed 8 bases, and the junction held 5 bases outside the gene matches. Per the germline V gene, CDR1 is WNHNN and CDR2 is SYGVQD (reference sequence). CDR3 DNA: TGCGCCAGCAGTGACCGGACAGGGCTAGAAGCTTTCTTT. This translates into CASSDRTGLEAFF.

This clone was found many times. The CDR3: CASSQDPGQGQSGANVLTF. CDR3 bases: TGCGCCAGCAGCCAAGACCCCGGACAGGGTCAGAGTGGGGCCAACGTCCTGACTTTC. The rearrangement links TRBV4-1 to TRBJ2-6, with 8 bases lining up with TRBD1. Losses at the gene ends were 0 bases for V and 3 bases for J; bases not matched to a gene: 10. Germline V gene sequence: CDR1 MGHRA, CDR2 YSYEKL. The CDR3 is 19 amino acids.

This clone was detected ten times or more. The V and J genes are TRBV7-9 and TRBJ2-2; D may be TRBD1 (6 bases). The ends were cut back, 7 bases at V and 1 base at J, with 13 bases in the middle. This CDR3 region has 15 residues. Germline V lookup: CDR1 SEHNR, CDR2 FQNEAQ (reference sequence). The CDR3 here is CASTLLGQNTGELFF. The CDR3 DNA sequence: TGTGCCAGCACCCTCTTGGGACAGAACACCGGGGAGCTGTTTTTT.

This clone was detected many times. The chain uses TRBV27 and TRBJ2-2; 8 bases fit TRBD2. CDR3 length equals 16 residues. Germline V lookup: CDR1 MNHEY, CDR2 SMNVEV (reference sequence). Trimming took 6 bases from V and 8 from J; bases not matched to a gene: 14. The CDR3, as DNA: TGTGCCAGCAGGTCGTTTTTGCGGGAGGTCTTGGGGGAGCTGTTTTTT. It yields the protein CASRSFLREVLGELFF.

This clone was counted ten times or more. The rearrangement joins TRBV27 to TRBJ1-1; D ambiguous. The CDR3 totals 13 residues. Germline V gene sequence: CDR1 MNHEY, CDR2 SMNVEV (reference sequence). V was cut by 1 base and J by 1 base, with 4 bases left in between. The CDR3 sequence is CASSLWRNTEAFF. CDR3 nucleotides: TGTGCCAGCAGTTTATGGAGGAACACTGAAGCTTTCTTT.